These T cell receptor beta chains were read from a single sample in a study of blood T cell repertoires in COVID-19. Profiled with immunoSEQ multiplex PCR; TCRdb holds only in-frame clones, not every one. The sample lists around 200,000 clones; approximately 81% were seen once. The source material was peripheral blood. The source is a woman older than 75 with acute or convalescent COVID-19. CDR3s include the opening cysteine and the closing phenylalanine or tryptophan. The D gene is left open where the match is weak. Clone size, where shown, is once, few, many, or a class for clones that have expanded.

J: TRBJ1-4; D: TRBD1; size: NA; V: TRBV4-3; CDR3: CASSQDQGASEKLFF; DNA: TGCGCCAGCAGCCAAGACCAGGGGGCTAGTGAAAAACTGTTTTTT
J: TRBJ2-5; D: TRBD2; size: NA; V: TRBV7-3; CDR3: CASSRGLALPGETQYF; DNA: TGTGCCAGCAGCCGGGGACTAGCGTTGCCCGGGGAGACCCAGTACTTC
J: TRBJ2-3; D: NA; size: NA; V: TRBV11-3; CDR3: CASSLMTSTDTQYF; DNA: TGTGCCAGCAGCTTAATGACTAGCACAGATACGCAGTATTTT
J: TRBJ1-1; D: NA; size: NA; V: TRBV29-1; CDR3: CSVIRVETEAFF; DNA: TGCAGCGTCATCAGGGTTGAAACTGAAGCTTTCTTT
J: TRBJ1-5; D: TRBD1; size: NA; V: TRBV2; CDR3: CASRDRVGNQPQHF; DNA: TGTGCCAGCAGGGACAGGGTCGGCAATCAGCCCCAGCATTTT
J: TRBJ2-1; D: NA; size: NA; V: TRBV6-6; CDR3: CASRAGQLYNEQFF; DNA: TGTGCCAGCAGGGCGGGACAGCTCTACAATGAGCAGTTCTTC
J: TRBJ1-3; D: NA; size: NA; V: TRBV4-2; CDR3: CASSPLGGAGNTIYF; DNA: TGTGCCAGCAGCCCTTTGGGGGGTGCTGGAAACACCATATATTTT
J: TRBJ2-5; D: NA; size: NA; V: TRBV5-1; CDR3: CASSLLGAGVGETQYF; DNA: TGCGCCAGCAGCTTGTTGGGTGCAGGGGTTGGGGAGACCCAGTACTTC
J: TRBJ2-5; D: TRBD2; size: NA; V: TRBV5-4; CDR3: CASSPYGSSGRAGETQYF; DNA: TGTGCCAGCAGCCCCTACGGGTCTAGCGGGAGGGCCGGAGAGACCCAGTACTTC
J: TRBJ2-1; D: NA; size: NA; V: TRBV9; CDR3: CASSEGLTSSYNEQFF; DNA: TGTGCCAGCAGCGAAGGACTGACTAGCTCCTACAATGAGCAGTTCTTC
J: TRBJ1-2; D: TRBD1; size: NA; V: TRBV27; CDR3: CASTRTGYGNYGYTF; DNA: TGTGCCAGCACTAGGACAGGATATGGTAACTATGGCTACACCTTC
J: TRBJ2-3; D: TRBD2; size: NA; V: TRBV29-1; CDR3: CSVVLSGGSITDTQYF; DNA: TGCAGCGTTGTATTGAGCGGGGGGAGCATCACAGATACGCAGTATTTT
J: TRBJ2-3; D: TRBD1; size: NA; V: TRBV3-1/TRBV3-2; CDR3: CASSQRLGGPSTDTQYF; DNA: TGTGCCAGCAGCCAAAGATTAGGGGGCCCTAGCACAGATACGCAGTATTTT
J: TRBJ1-1; D: NA; size: NA; V: TRBV4-2; CDR3: CASSRRGDTEAFF; DNA: TGTGCCAGCAGCCGTCGAGGAGACACTGAAGCTTTCTTT
J: TRBJ1-6; D: NA; size: NA; V: TRBV19; CDR3: CASRDPGGSYNSPLHF; DNA: TGTGCCAGCCGTGACCCGGGGGGCTCCTATAATTCACCCCTCCACTTT
J: TRBJ2-7; D: TRBD2; size: NA; V: TRBV18; CDR3: CASSLSPGLAGTSYEQYF; DNA: TGTGCCAGCTCACTTTCCCCGGGACTAGCGGGGACCTCCTACGAGCAGTACTTC
J: TRBJ1-3; D: TRBD1; size: few; V: TRBV15; CDR3: CATSSRSNRGLSGNTIYF; DNA: TGTGCCACCAGCAGTCGGTCCAACAGGGGACTCTCTGGAAACACCATATATTTT
J: TRBJ2-5; D: TRBD1; size: NA; V: TRBV2; CDR3: CASSVSLQGAETQYF; DNA: TGTGCCAGCAGTGTTTCGTTACAGGGGGCTGAGACCCAGTACTTC
J: TRBJ2-1; D: TRBD2; size: NA; V: TRBV15; CDR3: CATSRSPRGLADVYNEQFF; DNA: TGTGCCACCAGCAGATCTCCCCGGGGACTAGCGGATGTTTACAATGAGCAGTTCTTC
J: TRBJ2-7; D: TRBD1; size: NA; V: TRBV28; CDR3: CASSLHRGLGEQYF; DNA: TGTGCCAGCAGTTTACACAGGGGGCTGGGCGAGCAGTACTTC
J: TRBJ1-2; D: NA; size: NA; V: TRBV14; CDR3: CASSQGTPFSGYTF; DNA: TGTGCCAGCAGCCAAGGGACACCGTTTAGTGGCTACACCTTC
J: TRBJ2-6; D: NA; size: NA; V: TRBV16; CDR3: CASSQARGIQANVLTF; DNA: TGTGCCAGCAGCCAGGCAAGGGGGATTCAGGCCAACGTCCTGACTTTC
J: TRBJ1-2; D: NA; size: NA; V: TRBV7-2; CDR3: CASRPRVNYGYTF; DNA: TGTGCCAGCAGGCCCAGGGTTAACTATGGCTACACCTTC
J: TRBJ1-2; D: TRBD1; size: NA; V: TRBV10-3; CDR3: CAISETQGGYGYTF; DNA: TGTGCCATCAGTGAGACCCAGGGGGGCTATGGCTACACCTTC
J: TRBJ2-7; D: NA; size: NA; V: TRBV7-8; CDR3: CASRPLGSYYEQYF; DNA: TGTGCCAGCAGACCACTAGGGAGCTACTACGAGCAGTACTTC
J: TRBJ1-1; D: TRBD1; size: NA; V: TRBV6-2/TRBV6-3; CDR3: CASSYSETGGRLYTEAFF; DNA: TGTGCCAGCAGTTACTCGGAGACAGGGGGGAGATTGTACACTGAAGCTTTCTTT
J: TRBJ1-6; D: NA; size: NA; V: TRBV19; CDR3: CASSDRHGSPLHF; DNA: TGTGCCAGTAGCGACAGACACGGATCACCCCTCCACTTT
J: TRBJ2-7; D: TRBD1; size: NA; V: TRBV3-1/TRBV3-2; CDR3: CASSQRPGQHSYEQYF; DNA: TGTGCCAGCAGCCAAAGACCGGGACAGCATTCCTACGAGCAGTACTTC
J: TRBJ1-2; D: NA; size: few; V: TRBV5-1; CDR3: CASNSQGERYGYTF; DNA: TGCGCCAGCAATTCACAGGGTGAACGCTATGGCTACACCTTC
J: TRBJ1-1; D: TRBD1; size: NA; V: TRBV7-2; CDR3: CASSRDRVNTEAFF; DNA: TGTGCCAGCAGCCGGGACAGGGTGAACACTGAAGCTTTCTTT